This is a list of T cell receptor beta chains from one sample in a study of blood T cell repertoires in COVID-19. The table came from immunoSEQ multiplex PCR; TCRdb's copy has only in-frame clones and leaves some out. The sample gives around 500,000 clones, about nine tenths of which show up once; around 8% is in the top ten. Sample: PBMCs or T cells enriched from blood (not recorded which). These receptors all come from a woman aged 60-70 years who had recovered from COVID-19. The CDR3 runs from the conserved cysteine through the conserved F or W. The D gene is left open where the match is weak. Clone size appears in some rows only: once, few, many, or a class for an expanded clone.

V gene	D gene	clone size	J gene	CDR3 DNA	CDR3 protein
TRBV9	TRBD1	NA	TRBJ2-3	TGTGCCAGCAGCGCCCGACAGGGATCAGGCACAGATACGCAGTATTTT	CASSARQGSGTDTQYF
TRBV5-1	NA	NA	TRBJ2-3	TGCGCCAGCAGCCGTACAGGGAGCACAGATACGCAGTATTTT	CASSRTGSTDTQYF
TRBV29-1	NA	NA	TRBJ2-1	TGCAGCACCCAGCGCCCGGGACACGGCAATGAGCAGTTCTTC	CSTQRPGHGNEQFF
TRBV18	TRBD1	NA	TRBJ1-1	TGTGCCAGCCTACAGGGGTCAGACAACACTGAAGCTTTCTTT	CASLQGSDNTEAFF
TRBV20-1	NA	NA	TRBJ1-1	TGCAGTGCTAGGGGTCGGGTTGAAGCTTTCTTT	CSARGRVEAFF
TRBV9	TRBD2	NA	TRBJ2-2	TGTGCCAGCACCCTTAGCGGGGGAGGGACCGGGGAGCTGTTTTTT	CASTLSGGGTGELFF
TRBV3-1/TRBV3-2	NA	NA	TRBJ2-1	TGTGCCAGCAGCCACCTTGACAATGAGCAGTTCTTC	CASSHLDNEQFF
TRBV15	NA	NA	TRBJ1-3	TGTGCCACCAGCAGTCTGGGGCCTGGAAACACCATATATTTT	CATSSLGPGNTIYF
TRBV27	NA	few	TRBJ1-5	TGTGCCAGCAACTCCGGGGTAAATCAGCCCCAGCATTTT	CASNSGVNQPQHF
TRBV2	TRBD1	NA	TRBJ2-2	TGTGCCAGCAGCCGCGGACAGGGCGGTAACACCGGGGAGCTGTTTTTT	CASSRGQGGNTGELFF
TRBV6-5	NA	NA	TRBJ1-3	TGTGCCAGCAGACGGAGGGATACTGGAAACACCATATATTTT	CASRRRDTGNTIYF
TRBV7-2	NA	once	TRBJ1-1	TGTGCCAGCAGCTCCACTAGGACAGTCACGAACACTGAAGCTTTCTTT	CASSSTRTVTNTEAFF
TRBV4-2	TRBD1	once	TRBJ1-3	TGTGCCAGCAGCCCCAAGGACAGGGACAAAGCCTTCACAAACTCTGGAAACACCATATATTTT	CASSPKDRDKAFTNSGNTIYF
TRBV19	NA	NA	TRBJ1-4	TGTGCCAGTAGTATAGGGACGGCTACGGGCGGGGAAAAACTGTTTTTT	CASSIGTATGGEKLFF
TRBV7-2	NA	NA	TRBJ1-1	TGTGCCAGCGCCCTTTTTGAGGGTAGCACTGAAGCTTTCTTT	CASALFEGSTEAFF
TRBV4-1	TRBD1	NA	TRBJ2-7	TGCGCCAGCAGCCAAGTGCGGGGGACAGGGAGCTCCTACGAGCAGTACTTC	CASSQVRGTGSSYEQYF
TRBV13	TRBD1	NA	TRBJ1-1	TGTGCCAGCAGCTTTGGGGACAGGGGGTCCGGTGAAGCTTTCTTT	CASSFGDRGSGEAFF
TRBV5-1	NA	NA	TRBJ1-2	TGCGCCAGCAGCTTGGCTGCGCTGAACTATGGCTACACCTTC	CASSLAALNYGYTF
TRBV19	TRBD2	NA	TRBJ2-6	TGTGCCAGTAGCTTTAGATCCCCTAGCGGGAGTAGCTCTGGGGCCAACGTCCTGACTTTC	CASSFRSPSGSSSGANVLTF
TRBV3-1/TRBV3-2	NA	NA	TRBJ1-1	TGTGCCAGCAGCCGGGGCCGGAACACTGAAGCTTTCTTT	CASSRGRNTEAFF
TRBV6-4	TRBD2	NA	TRBJ2-1	TGTGCCAGCAGTTTCACTAGCGGGGGGGCGGTTGAGCAGTTCTTC	CASSFTSGGAVEQFF
TRBV12-5	NA	NA	TRBJ2-6	TGTGCTAGTGGTTTGGTACTGAGCTCTGGGGCCAACGTCCTGACTTTC	CASGLVLSSGANVLTF
TRBV7-2	NA	NA	TRBJ2-3	TGTGCCAGCAGCTTAGGTGGGCCCCCAGATACGCAGTATTTT	CASSLGGPPDTQYF
TRBV2	TRBD1	few	TRBJ1-2	TGTGCCAGCAGTGAGGGCTCGGTCGGACAGGGGGCTTCCCCTCTTAAAGGCTACACCTTC	CASSEGSVGQGASPLKGYTF
TRBV4-1	TRBD1	NA	TRBJ1-6	TGCGCCAGCAGCCAAGAAAGAGGACAGGCAAATAATTCACCCCTCCACTTT	CASSQERGQANNSPLHF
TRBV30	NA	NA	TRBJ1-2	TGTGCCTGGAGTCGGGGTCTCTATGGCTACACCTTC	CAWSRGLYGYTF
TRBV7-8	TRBD2	NA	TRBJ2-3	TGTGCCAGCAGCCTAGGGACTAGCGGGGGTATAACAGATACGCAGTATTTT	CASSLGTSGGITDTQYF
TRBV10-2	NA	NA	TRBJ1-1	TGCGCCAGCACCTCCCTAAAGAACACTGAAGCTTTCTTT	CASTSLKNTEAFF
TRBV30	TRBD1	NA	TRBJ1-5	TGTGCCTGGAGTGCGACTACAGGGGGCGATCAGCCCCAGCATTTT	CAWSATTGGDQPQHF
TRBV12-3/TRBV12-4	NA	NA	TRBJ2-2	TGTGCCAGCAGTCCCTACACCGGGGAGCTGTTTTTT	CASSPYTGELFF
TRBV24-1	NA	NA	TRBJ2-5	TGTGCCACCAGTGATCCCCGACTAGGCAATCAAGAGACCCAGTACTTC	CATSDPRLGNQETQYF
TRBV4-1	TRBD2	NA	TRBJ2-3	TGCGCCAGCAGCCAAGACCCGCTAGCGGGAGATACGCAGTATTTT	CASSQDPLAGDTQYF
TRBV14	NA	NA	TRBJ1-2	TGTGCCAGCAGCCAAGAGTGGAGGGACCATGGCTACACCTTC	CASSQEWRDHGYTF
TRBV12-3/TRBV12-4	NA	NA	TRBJ1-3	TGTGCCAGCAGTTTCAATGGAAACACCATATATTTT	CASSFNGNTIYF
TRBV12-5	NA	NA	TRBJ1-3	TGTGCTAGTGGTTTGGTAATTTCTCTTCGGACAGAGAAATTCTCTGGAAACACCATATATTTT	CASGLVISLRTEKFSGNTIYF
TRBV4-2	NA	once	TRBJ1-6	TGTGCCAGCAGCCAGCTAGGGGGTTTTGATTCACCCCTCCACTTT	CASSQLGGFDSPLHF
TRBV5-8	NA	NA	TRBJ2-2	TGTGCCAGCAGTTATGGACAGTCGAACACCGGGGAGCTGTTTTTT	CASSYGQSNTGELFF
TRBV13	TRBD2	NA	TRBJ2-3	TGTGCCAGCAGCACCCGGACTAGCGGGGACACAGATACGCAGTATTTT	CASSTRTSGDTDTQYF
TRBV6-5	TRBD1	NA	TRBJ2-1	TGTGCCAGCAGCCCCGGGACAGGGGGTAGGGGTGAGCAGTTCTTC	CASSPGTGGRGEQFF
TRBV13	NA	NA	TRBJ2-7	TGTGCCAGCAGCTTAAGCGTCTACGAGCAGTACTTC	CASSLSVYEQYF
TRBV19	NA	NA	TRBJ1-6	TGTGCCAGTAGGGGGGGTAATTCACCCCTCCACTTT	CASRGGNSPLHF
TRBV5-1	TRBD2	NA	TRBJ2-1	TGCGCCAGCACCCCCTTAGCGGGGGGTGACAATGAGCAGTTCTTC	CASTPLAGGDNEQFF
TRBV28	NA	once	TRBJ1-2	TGTGCCAGCAGTTTGGGGAGTCTTGGGGGGAATGGCTACACCTTC	CASSLGSLGGNGYTF
TRBV21-1	NA	NA	TRBJ1-5	TGTGCCAGCAGCAAAGTCCTTTTGAGGGTTATCCATCAGCCCCAGCATTTT	CASSKVLLRVIHQPQHF
TRBV30	NA	NA	TRBJ2-6	TGTGCCTGGAGTGTACTCGTAGGGGTGGGGGCCAACGTCCTGACTTTC	CAWSVLVGVGANVLTF